The 22 T cell receptor beta chains reported below all come from one sample, sequenced in a study of cytomegalovirus exposure and HLA in healthy donors. Primers for the PCR totalled 60 Vbeta and 13 Jbeta. Profiling relied on immunoSEQ multiplex PCR, and the TCRdb table lists in-frame clones only, not all of them. This sample has around 130,000 clones, with approximately 80% found just once. Sequenced: PBMCs. These receptor sequences come from a woman aged 35 to 49 in good health and CMV-seronegative.

The count of this clone is one. The V and J genes are TRBV7-2 and TRBJ2-3, with TRBD2 matching over 13 bases. This CDR3 has 17 residues. V lost 5 bases and J lost 2; bases outside the gene matches: 7. Looked up from germline, CDR1 is SGHTA and CDR2 is FQGNSA. CDR3 protein: CASSPPGLAGFTDTQYF. The CDR3 region has the DNA TGTGCCAGCAGCCCCCCGGGACTAGCGGGGTTCACAGATACGCAGTATTTT.

V and J are TRBV9 and TRBJ2-7; D uncertain. Germline V gene lookup returns CDR1 SGDLS and CDR2 YYNGEE. The CDR3 extends over 15 amino acids. V shed 0 bases and J shed 4 bases, with 14 bases lying between them. The CDR3 loop is CASSVAGHDLYEQYF. For the CDR3, the DNA is TGTGCCAGCAGCGTAGCTGGGCACGATCTATACGAGCAGTACTTC.

This clone has a handful of counts. The chain recombines TRBV27 with TRBJ2-5; D gene uncertain. Germline V CDR1 and CDR2: MNHEY, SMNVEV (reference sequence). The CDR3 consists of 11 residues. Trimming left V 6 bases short and J 4 bases short, with 6 bases between. The DNA of the CDR3 is TGTGCCAGCAGCCTATCAGAGACCCAGTACTTC. As protein: CASSLSETQYF.

This chain joins TRBV7-9 and TRBJ2-3; the match to TRBD2 covers 14 bases. Germline-derived CDR1 and CDR2 are SEHNR and FQNEAQ (reference sequence). The CDR3 length is 17 residues. The V and J ends lost 4 bases and 6 bases, in that order; junction bases with no gene match: 9. CDR3 protein: CASSSPGLAGGSDTQYF. DNA for the CDR3: TGTGCCAGCAGCTCCCCTGGACTAGCGGGAGGTTCCGATACGCAGTATTTT.

The V and J genes are TRBV19 and TRBJ1-1; 7 nucleotides match TRBD1. Trimming removed 6 bases from V and 0 bases from J; junction bases left unmatched: 7. The CDR3 length is 15 residues. Per germline, CDR1 LNHDA and CDR2 SQIVND (reference sequence). As DNA, the CDR3 is TGTGCCAGTAGCACAACCACAGGGGTGAACACTGAAGCTTTCTTT. This codes for CASSTTTGVNTEAFF.

This sequence joins TRBV27 and TRBJ2-1; 12 bases match TRBD2. After removal of 2 bases from V and 4 bases from J, the junction contained 3 bases not matched to a gene. The CDR3 has 16 residues. The germline V gene encodes CDR1 MNHEY and CDR2 SMNVEV (reference sequence). The chain's CDR3 is CASSLRLAGGYNEQFF. In DNA, the CDR3 is TGTGCCAGCAGTTTACGGCTAGCGGGGGGGTACAATGAGCAGTTCTTC.

The V and J genes are TRBV6-5 and TRBJ1-2; 10 nucleotides agree with TRBD1. V lost 5 bases, J lost 5 bases, and 5 bases stayed unmatched. The CDR3 runs to 14 residues. CDR1 and CDR2 from the germline V gene are MNHEY and SVGAGI. DNA for the CDR3: TGTGCCAGCAGTGCTCCGGGACAGGGGTATGGCTACACCTTC. This encodes CASSAPGQGYGYTF.

Only a few counts were recorded for this clone. This chain connects TRBV14 to TRBJ2-5, with D unresolved. There are 15 residues in the CDR3. CDR1 SGHDN and CDR2 FVKESK come from the germline V gene. V lost 1 base and J 1 base, leaving 10 bases between the germline ends. Here the CDR3 DNA reads TGTGCCAGCAGCCAAGTTGGCGGCGGCCAAGAGACCCAGTACTTC. It specifies CASSQVGGGQETQYF.

V gene TRBV5-4 combines with J gene TRBJ2-1, with D perhaps matching TRBD2 (7 bases). The CDR3 contains 15 residues. Germline V gene data show CDR1 as SGHNT and CDR2 as YYREEE (reference sequence). Trimming left V 5 bases short and J 8 bases short, with 20 bases between. CDR3 DNA sequence: TGTGCCAGCAGAATTGGGGGGGGCCTCCCGGATGAGCAGTTCTTC. This codes for CASRIGGGLPDEQFF.

This rearrangement joins TRBV4-1 to TRBJ1-1; 7 bases are a match to TRBD1. Germline assignment: CDR1 MGHRA and CDR2 YSYEKL. The CDR3 totals 15 residues. The J segment lost 0 bases and the V segment lost 3 bases, leaving 4 bases of the junction unmatched. CDR3 sequence: CASSHRDSMNTEAFF. For the CDR3, the DNA is TGCGCCAGCAGCCACCGGGACAGCATGAACACTGAAGCTTTCTTT.

This clone has only one observation. The chain employs TRBV5-4 and TRBJ2-7, with D possibly being TRBD1 (7 bases). CDR1 and CDR2 from the germline V gene are SGHNT and YYREEE (reference sequence). The ends were cut back, 4 bases at V and 2 bases at J, with 13 bases in the middle. The CDR3 loop spans 14 amino acids. The CDR3 DNA reads as TGTGCCAGCAGCAATCAGGGGGAGGCCTACGAGCAGTACTTC. This translates into CASSNQGEAYEQYF. The variable domain in full, with the rest retrieved from reference TRBV5-4 and TRBJ2-7, is ETGVTQSPTHLIKTRGQQVTLRCSSQSGHNTVSWYQQALGQGPQFIFQYYREEENGRGNFPPRFSGLQFPNYSSELNVNALELDDSALYLCASSNQGEAYEQYFGPGTRLTVT.

V is TRBV30 and J is TRBJ1-2, with unresolved D. CDR1 and CDR2 (germline): GTSNPN, SVGIG (reference sequence). This CDR3 is 12 amino acids long. Trimming left V 2 bases short and J 5 bases short, with 9 bases between. CDR3 sequence reads: CAWSISGYGYTF. The CDR3 DNA sequence: TGTGCCTGGAGTATATCGGGGTATGGCTACACCTTC.

V and J are TRBV19 and TRBJ2-7, with TRBD1 matching over 11 bases. CDR1 LNHDA and CDR2 SQIVND come from the germline V gene (reference sequence). CDR3 size: 14 residues. With V trimmed by 3 bases and J by 4 bases, 2 bases remained unmatched. DNA for the CDR3: TGTGCCAGTAGTATTGGACAGGGGGCATACGAGCAGTACTTC. It codes for CASSIGQGAYEQYF.

The J gene is TRBJ1-5, the V gene TRBV7-2; D is perhaps TRBD1 (5 bases). The CDR3 length is 13 residues. The germline CDR1 and CDR2 sequences are SGHTA and FQGNSA. Trimming removed 1 base at V and 5 bases at J, with 6 bases between. In DNA form, the CDR3 reads TGTGCCAGCAGCTTAGGGGGGGATCAGCCCCAGCATTTT. Translated: CASSLGGDQPQHF.

This chain connects TRBV27 to TRBJ1-2, with 9 bases matching TRBD1. V shed 6 bases and J 2 bases; nucleotides not matched to a gene: 7. This CDR3 has 15 amino acids. CDR1 and CDR2 (germline): MNHEY, SMNVEV (reference sequence). The CDR3 DNA follows: TGTGCCAGCAGATCCGGGACAGGGAGGAACTATGGCTACACCTTC. Amino acids: CASRSGTGRNYGYTF.

This chain connects TRBV7-9 to TRBJ2-4, with a possible D match to TRBD2 (5 bases). The V gene lost 5 bases and the J gene lost 8 bases, with 19 bases spanning the gap. CDR3 length equals 15 residues. CDR1 and CDR2 (germline): SEHNR, FQNEAQ (reference sequence). CDR3 nucleotide sequence: TGTGCCAGCAGCCCCCGTGGGAGCGGAGAGGACATTCAGTACTTC. Its translation: CASSPRGSGEDIQYF.

The V call is TRBV27, the J call TRBJ2-7, with 9 bases lining up with TRBD1. V shed 6 bases and J 0 bases; nucleotides not matched to a gene: 6. The V gene's germline CDR1 is MNHEY and CDR2 SMNVEV (reference sequence). The CDR3 is 15 residues long. CDR3 bases: TGTGCCAGCAGGTGGGGACAGGGCCCCTCCTACGAGCAGTACTTC. It encodes CASRWGQGPSYEQYF.

V and J are TRBV5-1 and TRBJ2-3, with TRBD1 matching 9 bases. The V and J ends lost 2 bases and 4 bases, in that order; junction bases with no gene match: 5. The length of the CDR3 is 15 residues. Germline CDR1 SGHRS, CDR2 YFSETQ. Here the CDR3 reads CASSFGTGSPDTQYF. The CDR3 nucleotides read TGCGCCAGCAGCTTCGGGACAGGGTCTCCAGATACGCAGTATTTT.

V is TRBV19 and J is TRBJ2-4; TRBD1 aligns across 8 bases. The V gene's germline CDR1 is LNHDA and CDR2 SQIVND (reference sequence). Germline trimming cut 5 bases from V and 0 bases from J; bases unmatched to any gene: 3. The CDR3 is 15 residues long. The CDR3 DNA sequence: TGTGCCAGTAGTGACAGGGGCCCAGCCAAAAACATTCAGTACTTC. This gives the protein CASSDRGPAKNIQYF. Complete variable domain (other parts from reference TRBV19 and TRBJ2-4): DGGITQSPKYLFRKEGQNVTLSCEQNLNHDAMYWYRQDPGQGLRLIYYSQIVNDFQKGDIAEGYSVSREKKESFPLTVTSAQKNPTAFYLCASSDRGPAKNIQYFGAGTRLSVL.

The chain carries TRBV7-6 and TRBJ2-1, with 8 bases lining up with TRBD2. Trimming removed 1 base from V and 4 bases from J; junction bases left unmatched: 6. The germline V gene has CDR1 SGHVS and CDR2 FNYEAQ. The CDR3 consists of 16 residues. The CDR3 here is CASSLENSGNYNEQFF. Written as DNA, the CDR3 is TGTGCCAGCAGCTTAGAGAATAGCGGGAATTACAATGAGCAGTTCTTC.

The chain links TRBV6-1 to TRBJ1-2; D is undetermined. The V end lost 6 bases, the J end lost 2 bases, and 10 bases lay between the germline ends. Germline CDR1 reads MNHNS; CDR2 reads SASEGT. This CDR3 spans 13 amino acids. The CDR3 nucleotides are TGTGCCAGCAGGGAGAGGGAGAACTATGGCTACACCTTC. This codes for CASRERENYGYTF.

This chain joins TRBV5-6 and TRBJ1-2, with TRBD1 identical over 9 bases. V shed 5 bases, J shed 3 bases, and the junction held 11 bases outside the gene matches. The CDR3 is 16 amino acids. Germline V gene data show CDR1 as SGHDT and CDR2 as YYEEEE. CDR3 nucleotide sequence: TGTGCCAGCAGTCGCCGGGACAGGGATCTTTACTATGGCTACACCTTC. Translating it yields CASSRRDRDLYYGYTF.